This T cell receptor (beta chain) was recorded in a study of blood T cell repertoires in COVID-19. Study-wide context: Acute-phase and convalescent COVID-19 samples originated in the United States, Italy and Spain. In each case, the material was cDNA or gDNA derived from T cells, B-cell-depleted T cells, or PBMCs.

In the original workflow: Amplification with reference gene primers provided the estimates of nucleated cell counts. Some clones are missing from TCRdb's copy, which holds only in-frame ones; the method was immunoSEQ multiplex PCR. The DNA was the basis for D and trimming; V, J and clone size are from that table. The table shows about 87,000 clones, with approximately 89% occurring only once. Germline values: CDR1 SGDLS, CDR2 YYNGEE. This CDR3 has 18 amino acids. The junction had 14 bases not matched to a gene; V was cut back by 0 bases and J by 2 bases. This TCR came from a human donor with acute or convalescent COVID-19. The donor label of this sample is uncertain. The sample consisted of peripheral blood. The chain employs TRBV9 and TRBJ2-7; 7 nucleotides agree with TRBD2. CDR3 sequence reads: CASSVGPPRSGAAYEQYF. CDR3 DNA sequence: TGTGCCAGCAGCGTAGGCCCCCCTCGCAGCGGGGCGGCCTACGAGCAGTACTTC.